Listed here are 18 T cell receptor beta chains from one sample, sequenced in a study of blood T cell repertoires in COVID-19. The assay was immunoSEQ multiplex PCR, and TCRdb's table has in-frame clones only and misses some. The table includes about 360,000 clones, roughly 90% detected once. Sequenced: peripheral blood. The receptors here all came from a woman aged 55 to 70 with COVID-19, enrolled during active disease.

The chain combines TRBV7-3 with TRBJ1-6; D uncertain. The CDR3 totals 16 residues. CDR1 and CDR2 from the germline V gene are SGHTA and FQGTGA. Trimming shortened V by 1 base and J by 5 bases, and 12 bases separated the two germline ends. The CDR3 nucleotides read TGTGCCAGCAGCTTAAACCGGCCGGGTAATAATTCACCCCTCCACTTT. It is translated as CASSLNRPGNNSPLHF.

J is TRBJ2-2 and V is TRBV7-3; D is perhaps TRBD1 (5 bases). This CDR3 has 12 residues. V was pared by 5 bases and J by 7 bases, with 8 bases between. Germline V gene sequence: CDR1 SGHTA, CDR2 FQGTGA. CDR3: CASSKTVGELFF. The CDR3 region has the DNA TGTGCCAGCAGCAAGACAGTCGGGGAGCTGTTTTTT.

CDR3 loop: CSAWGGATYEQYF. CDR3 in DNA: TGCAGCGCCTGGGGGGGGGCTACCTACGAGCAGTACTTC. The chain recombines TRBV29-1 with TRBJ2-7, with D possibly TRBD2 on 7 matching bases. The CDR3 has 13 residues. V lost 7 bases to trimming and J lost 2 bases, with 15 bases between them. Germline V CDR1 and CDR2: SQVTM, ANQGSEA.

This chain uses TRBV27 with TRBJ2-5, with unresolved D. In germline, CDR1 is MNHEY, CDR2 SMNVEV (reference sequence). Between the trimmed V and J ends, which lost 2 bases and 6 bases, there was a span of 10 bases. The CDR3 is 13 amino acids. The CDR3 sequence: CASSLAVAQTQYF. The CDR3 bases are TGTGCCAGCAGTTTAGCAGTCGCCCAGACCCAGTACTTC.

The chain couples TRBV9 to TRBJ1-1, with D tentatively TRBD1 (6 bases). The CDR3 runs 15 residues. V lost 1 base to trimming and J lost 0 bases, with 10 bases between them. Germline-derived CDR1 and CDR2 are SGDLS and YYNGEE. The CDR3 is CASSVRTDLNTEAFF. For the CDR3, the DNA is TGTGCCAGCAGCGTACGGACAGATCTGAACACTGAAGCTTTCTTT.

The rearrangement joins TRBV11-2 to TRBJ1-1, with D perhaps matching TRBD1 (5 bases). CDR1 is SGHAT and CDR2 is FQNNGV in the germline V gene. The CDR3 covers 12 residues. The germline V and J ends were trimmed by 3 bases and 10 bases, with 12 bases remaining between them. The CDR3 bases are TGTGCCAGCAGCTTCCAGGGCACGGCAGCTTTCTTT. It specifies CASSFQGTAAFF.

The V call is TRBV5-4, the J call TRBJ1-3, with D perhaps TRBD1 (5 bases). The V gene's germline CDR1 is SGHNT and CDR2 YYREEE (reference sequence). V dropped 6 bases and J dropped 4 bases, with 20 bases sitting between them. The CDR3 is made up of 16 amino acids. The CDR3 DNA reads TGTGCCAGCACAATAAAGGGGCTTTATGTGGGAAACACCATATATTTT. Its translation: CASTIKGLYVGNTIYF.

The chain carries TRBV5-1 and TRBJ1-2; D unclear. The V gene's germline CDR1 is SGHRS and CDR2 YFSETQ. CDR3 length equals 13 residues. The V end lost 8 bases, the J end lost 2 bases, and 13 bases lay between the germline ends. The CDR3 DNA is TGCGCCAGTACCCTAGGACTGAACTATGGCTACACCTTC. This codes for CASTLGLNYGYTF.

This clone was picked up a small number of times. This sequence joins TRBV7-9 and TRBJ2-1; 7 bases fit TRBD1. Germline CDR1 reads SEHNR; CDR2 reads FQNEAQ (reference sequence). The CDR3 length is 13 residues. V lost 1 base to trimming and J lost 9 bases; unmatched junction nucleotides: 3. DNA of the CDR3: TGTGCCAGCAGCTTAGGCGACAGGGCTGAGCAGTTCTTC. It specifies CASSLGDRAEQFF.

CDR3 region: CASSRQPGGATGELFF. CDR3 coding DNA: TGTGCCAGCAGCCGACAACCAGGGGGCGCCACCGGGGAGCTGTTTTTT. The rearrangement joins TRBV7-8 to TRBJ2-2; 8 bases agree with TRBD1. The ends lost 5 bases at V and 4 bases at J; junction bases unmatched: 9. Germline assignment: CDR1 SGHVS and CDR2 FQNEAQ. This CDR3 region has 16 residues.

With regard to this clone: The same CDR3 arises from other DNA sequences in this sample as well. V gene TRBV9 combines with J gene TRBJ1-6; TRBD1 aligns across 7 bases. Trimming took 4 bases from V and 4 from J; bases not matched to a gene: 2. The CDR3 is 14 amino acids. From germline, CDR1 is SGDLS and CDR2 YYNGEE. In DNA form, the CDR3 reads TGTGCCAGCAGCCTGGGACAGTATAATTCACCCCTCCACTTT. Encoded protein: CASSLGQYNSPLHF.

This clone was found once. V gene TRBV7-9 combines with J gene TRBJ2-3; 13 nucleotides agree with TRBD2. J gave up 2 bases and V 5 bases, and 4 bases lay outside the gene matches. The V gene's germline CDR1 is SEHNR and CDR2 FQNEAQ (reference sequence). The CDR3 spans 16 residues. The CDR3 sequence is CASSPTSGGSTDTQYF. CDR3 DNA: TGTGCCAGCAGCCCGACTAGCGGGGGGTCCACAGATACGCAGTATTTT.

The V gene is TRBV18, the J gene TRBJ1-2, with 7 bases lining up with TRBD1. The V gene's germline CDR1 is KGHSH and CDR2 LQKENI. After removal of 3 bases from V and 3 bases from J, the junction contained 4 bases not matched to a gene. This CDR3 is built from 14 residues. CDR3 DNA: TGTGCCAGCTCACCGGAGACAGGGTACTATGGCTACACCTTC. Translated, it gives CASSPETGYYGYTF.

The chain employs TRBV12-3 or TRBV12-4 and TRBJ2-5; D is perhaps TRBD1 (5 bases). Trimming left V 6 bases short and J 5 bases short, with 10 bases between. The CDR3 is 12 residues long. The CDR3 protein is CASRGVAETQYF. CDR3 DNA: TGTGCCAGCAGAGGGGTCGCGGAGACCCAGTACTTC.

CDR3 nucleotides: TGCGCCAGCAGCTTGGGTGGGGAGGCAGATACGCAGTATTTT. Amino acids: CASSLGGEADTQYF. The rearrangement uses TRBV5-1 and TRBJ2-3; D perhaps matches TRBD2 (6 bases). V was shortened by 0 bases and J by 4 bases, with 9 bases between the two germline ends. Germline-derived CDR1 and CDR2 are SGHRS and YFSETQ. The CDR3 loop spans 14 amino acids.

The V and J genes are TRBV10-3 and TRBJ2-5, with 9 bases identical to TRBD1. V shed 5 bases, J shed 4 bases, and the junction held 11 bases outside the gene matches. Germline assignment: CDR1 ENHRY and CDR2 SYGVKD. The CDR3 is 16 residues long. The CDR3 protein is CAISTPGQGLGETQYF. For the CDR3, the DNA is TGTGCCATCAGTACCCCGGGACAGGGCCTCGGAGAGACCCAGTACTTC.

This sequence joins TRBV7-9 and TRBJ2-1; 14 bases align to TRBD2. The CDR3 runs 16 residues. CDR1 and CDR2 from the germline V gene are SEHNR and FQNEAQ (reference sequence). Losses at the gene ends were 5 bases for V and 6 bases for J; bases not matched to a gene: 6. The CDR3 loop reads CASSTRGTSGGNEQFF. Written as DNA, the CDR3 is TGTGCCAGCAGCACCCGGGGGACTAGCGGGGGCAATGAGCAGTTCTTC.

The chain recombines TRBV4-1 with TRBJ2-3; 9 bases are shared with TRBD1. The CDR3 is 16 residues long. CDR1 is MGHRA and CDR2 is YSYEKL in the germline V gene. With V trimmed by 3 bases and J by 2 bases, 6 bases remained unmatched. CDR3 loop: CASSQVGQGPTDTQYF. CDR3 bases: TGCGCCAGCAGCCAGGTGGGACAGGGACCCACAGATACGCAGTATTTT.